Listed here are 24 T cell receptor beta chains from one sample, sequenced in a study of identifying expanded T cells in peripheral blood. Generated by immunoSEQ multiplex PCR, the TCRdb table keeps only in-frame clones and is missing some. The sample includes tens of thousands of clones, about 83% of them seen just once. The sequencing input was blood. Source of these receptors: a person between 18 and 75 years old in good health.

This rearrangement joins TRBV5-6 to TRBJ1-5, with 8 bases matching TRBD1. CDR3 length equals 14 residues. CDR1 and CDR2 (germline): SGHDT, YYEEEE. J gave up 3 bases and V 2 bases, and 1 base lay outside the gene matches. The CDR3 region is CASSFQGANQPQHF. CDR3 nucleotide sequence: TGTGCCAGCAGCTTTCAGGGGGCCAATCAGCCCCAGCATTTT.

This chain links TRBV4-3 with TRBJ1-4; D is perhaps TRBD1 (5 bases). This CDR3 region has 13 residues. The V and J ends lost 1 base and 17 bases respectively, with 17 bases between them. Germline V gene lookup returns CDR1 LGHNA and CDR2 YSLEER. The CDR3 region is CASSQVQGGTLFF. The CDR3 bases are TGCGCCAGCAGCCAAGTCCAGGGAGGGACCCTTTTTTTT.

The chain recombines TRBV28 with TRBJ1-5; D possibly corresponds to TRBD1 (5 bases). From germline, CDR1 is MDHEN and CDR2 SYDVKM. The V gene lost 5 bases and the J gene lost 9 bases, with 20 bases spanning the gap. The CDR3 loop spans 15 amino acids. This chain's CDR3 is CASSGTLKGLGPQHF. The CDR3 nucleotides read TGTGCCAGCAGTGGGACCCTCAAAGGACTTGGGCCCCAGCATTTT.

J is TRBJ2-7 and V is TRBV29-1; TRBD1 matches at 7 bases. V lost 3 bases and J lost 2; bases outside the gene matches: 7. Germline V gene data show CDR1 as SQVTM and CDR2 as ANQGSEA. CDR3 size: 14 residues. CDR3 nucleotide sequence: TGCAGCGTTGAGGTCAGTCAGGGGGCCTACGAGCAGTACTTC. Protein sequence: CSVEVSQGAYEQYF.

V and J are TRBV9 and TRBJ2-1; 8 nucleotides align to TRBD1. CDR3 size: 13 residues. Germline V lookup: CDR1 SGDLS, CDR2 YYNGEE. V was clipped by 3 bases and J by 4 bases; unmatched bases: 0. CDR3 sequence: CASSGTGYNEQFF. DNA of the CDR3: TGTGCCAGCAGCGGGACAGGGTACAATGAGCAGTTCTTC.

CDR3 sequence reads: CASSLQDSSNYGYTF. The CDR3 DNA sequence: TGCGCCAGCAGCCTACAGGACAGTTCTAACTATGGCTACACCTTC. The chain couples TRBV4-3 to TRBJ1-2; tentatively, D is TRBD1 (6 bases). CDR1 is LGHNA, CDR2 YSLEER, per germline. The V end was cut by 4 bases, the J end by 0 bases, with 12 bases between. CDR3 length equals 15 residues.

V is TRBV5-4 and J is TRBJ1-1, with TRBD1 as a possible D gene (5 bases). The CDR3 runs 14 residues. Germline V lookup: CDR1 SGHNT, CDR2 YYREEE (reference sequence). V lost 7 bases and J lost 1, with 14 bases in between. CDR3 DNA sequence: TGTGCCAGCGGGGTGGGGGACGGGAACACTGAAGCTTTCTTT. Translation: CASGVGDGNTEAFF.

Only one count was recorded for this clone. Written as DNA, the CDR3 is TGTGCCATCAGTGAGTCGGGTAGCGGGACTAGCACAGATACGCAGTATTTT. This translates into CAISESGSGTSTDTQYF. The chain has TRBV10-3 and TRBJ2-3, with 8 bases identical to TRBD2. V dropped 0 bases and J dropped 0; count of bases not matched to a gene: 5. Germline CDR1 ENHRY, CDR2 SYGVKD. The CDR3 extends over 17 amino acids.

The chain has TRBV4-2 and TRBJ1-2; D uncertain. The CDR3 loop spans 12 amino acids. Germline CDR1 and CDR2: LGHNA and YNFKEQ. V was cut by 0 bases and J by 8 bases, with 7 bases left in between. CDR3 nucleotides: TGTGCCAGCAGCCAAGATCGAGCCGGCTACACCTTC. It codes for CASSQDRAGYTF.

This sequence joins TRBV7-9 and TRBJ2-1, with D possibly TRBD1 on 9 matching bases. Germline V CDR1 and CDR2: SEHNR, FQNEAQ (reference sequence). The CDR3 length is 16 residues. V lost 5 bases, J lost 8 bases, and 22 bases lay in between. The CDR3 spells CASSPGGTGRNYEQFF. CDR3 in DNA: TGTGCCAGCAGCCCGGGGGGGACAGGGCGGAACTATGAGCAGTTCTTC.

This chain links TRBV28 with TRBJ2-3; D might be TRBD1 or TRBD2, each matching 5 bases. The CDR3 consists of 15 residues. Trimming removed 5 bases from V and 8 bases from J, with 20 bases in between. Germline CDR1 reads MDHEN; CDR2 reads SYDVKM. In DNA form, the CDR3 reads TGTGCCAGCAGTCCCCGTGGGGCGGATGGGGGTACGCAGTATTTT. Its translation: CASSPRGADGGTQYF.

This chain uses TRBV5-1 with TRBJ2-7, with TRBD1 matching over 8 bases. V was clipped by 0 bases and J by 0 bases; unmatched bases: 2. The CDR3 length is 15 residues. The V gene's germline CDR1 is SGHRS and CDR2 YFSETQ. In nucleotides, the CDR3 is TGCGCCAGCAGCTTGGAGGGACAGGTCTCCTACGAGCAGTACTTC. Translating gives CASSLEGQVSYEQYF.

The CDR3 spells CSVAGRSTDTQYF. The DNA for the CDR3 is TGCAGCGTCGCCGGTCGGTCCACAGATACGCAGTATTTT. This rearrangement joins TRBV29-1 to TRBJ2-3; D is unclear. Germline V lookup: CDR1 SQVTM, CDR2 ANQGSEA. Trimming cost V 6 bases and J 2 bases, with 12 bases left between them. The CDR3 runs to 13 residues.

The chain is built from TRBV28 and TRBJ1-4; D remains unclear. Trimming shortened V by 3 bases and J by 5 bases, and 4 bases separated the two germline ends. This CDR3 comprises 12 residues. The germline V gene has CDR1 MDHEN and CDR2 SYDVKM. CDR3 sequence (DNA): TGTGCCAGCAGTTTCCTGAATGAAAAACTGTTTTTT. Encoded protein: CASSFLNEKLFF. Based on the CDR3 plus reference TRBV28 and TRBJ1-4, the full variable domain is DVKVTQSSRYLVKRTGEKVFLECVQDMDHENMFWYRQDPGLGLRLIYFSYDVKMKEKGDIPEGYSVSREKKERFSLILESASTNQTSMYLCASSFLNEKLFFGSGTQLSVL.

This chain joins TRBV9 and TRBJ2-5; D may be TRBD1 (6 bases). Germline V gene sequence: CDR1 SGDLS, CDR2 YYNGEE. V was clipped by 4 bases and J by 5 bases, with 18 bases between them. The CDR3 has 15 residues. The CDR3: CASSPTGPRWETQYF. The CDR3 nucleotides read TGTGCCAGCAGCCCAACAGGGCCCCGTTGGGAGACCCAGTACTTC.

This clone was recorded once. This rearrangement joins TRBV19 to TRBJ2-5, with unresolved D. The germline CDR1 and CDR2 sequences are LNHDA and SQIVND (reference sequence). There are 13 residues in the CDR3. V was cut by 3 bases and J by 1 base, with 6 bases left in between. The CDR3 DNA reads TGTGCCAGTAGTATTCAGATCCAAGAGACCCAGTACTTC. Its translation: CASSIQIQETQYF.

V usage is TRBV19 and J usage is TRBJ1-2; tentatively, D is TRBD1 (6 bases). The CDR3 loop spans 16 amino acids. V was pared by 4 bases and J by 8 bases, with 23 bases between. The germline gives CDR1 LNHDA, CDR2 SQIVND (reference sequence). The CDR3 DNA follows: TGTGCCAGTAGTAGACATAATGCCCCAGGGGAAGGAGGCTACACCTTC. It translates to CASSRHNAPGEGGYTF.

J is TRBJ1-2 and V is TRBV5-6, with a weak D call TRBD1 (6 bases). The CDR3 is made up of 15 amino acids. Germline values: CDR1 SGHDT, CDR2 YYEEEE. V was trimmed by 5 bases and J by 1 base, leaving 15 bases between them. The CDR3 protein is CASRRGQTLNYGYTF. In nucleotides, the CDR3 is TGTGCCAGCAGGCGTGGACAGACGCTTAACTATGGCTACACCTTC.

This clone was seen repeatedly, ten times or more. This chain joins TRBV19 and TRBJ2-5, with no clear D. V lost 4 bases and J 7 bases, leaving 13 bases between the germline ends. Per germline, CDR1 LNHDA and CDR2 SQIVND (reference sequence). The CDR3 sequence is 13 residues long. The CDR3 nucleotides read TGTGCCAGTAGTAGGGCTAACAAAGGGACCCAGTACTTC. Translation: CASSRANKGTQYF.

This clone was recorded once. The chain is built from TRBV2 and TRBJ1-2; D ambiguous. Trimming removed 6 bases at V and 0 bases at J, with 8 bases between. The CDR3 has 13 residues. Germline CDR1 reads SNHLY; CDR2 reads FYNNEI. The CDR3 region has the DNA TGTGCCAGCAGAGTCCAGGCTAACTATGGCTACACCTTC. Amino acids: CASRVQANYGYTF.

This rearrangement joins TRBV11-2 to TRBJ1-2, with D possibly matching TRBD1 (5 bases). Between the trimmed V and J ends, which lost 5 bases and 3 bases, there was a span of 22 bases. The germline gives CDR1 SGHAT, CDR2 FQNNGV. The CDR3 length is 17 residues. CDR3 sequence (DNA): TGTGCCAGCAGCCCGTTGACAGCAACCTCCAGGGACTATGGCTACACCTTC. It is translated as CASSPLTATSRDYGYTF.

The rearrangement uses TRBV7-9 and TRBJ2-3; TRBD2 aligns across 7 bases. This CDR3 spans 16 amino acids. Germline-derived CDR1 and CDR2 are SEHNR and FQNEAQ (reference sequence). The V and J ends lost 3 bases and 4 bases, in that order; junction bases with no gene match: 10. Here the CDR3 DNA reads TGTGCCAGCAGCTTGTTGGGGGGAGGGCCGTCAGATACGCAGTATTTT. It yields the protein CASSLLGGGPSDTQYF.

This rearrangement joins TRBV6-5 to TRBJ1-2; no clear D gene. CDR1 is MNHEY and CDR2 is SVGAGI in the germline V gene. The CDR3 totals 14 residues. Trimming took 7 bases from V and 3 from J, leaving 15 bases between them. The CDR3 region is CASTRIGSYYGYTF. The CDR3 DNA reads TGTGCCAGCACTAGGATTGGGAGTTACTATGGCTACACCTTC.

V usage is TRBV30 and J usage is TRBJ2-3; 14 nucleotides align to TRBD2. The germline V gene has CDR1 GTSNPN and CDR2 SVGIG (reference sequence). This CDR3 has 18 residues. The V segment lost 2 bases and the J segment 1 base; nucleotides outside the gene matches: 8. The DNA of the CDR3 is TGTGCCTGGAGTTCGGGACTAGCGGGAGTAGTTGGCACAGATACGCAGTATTTT. Translation: CAWSSGLAGVVGTDTQYF.